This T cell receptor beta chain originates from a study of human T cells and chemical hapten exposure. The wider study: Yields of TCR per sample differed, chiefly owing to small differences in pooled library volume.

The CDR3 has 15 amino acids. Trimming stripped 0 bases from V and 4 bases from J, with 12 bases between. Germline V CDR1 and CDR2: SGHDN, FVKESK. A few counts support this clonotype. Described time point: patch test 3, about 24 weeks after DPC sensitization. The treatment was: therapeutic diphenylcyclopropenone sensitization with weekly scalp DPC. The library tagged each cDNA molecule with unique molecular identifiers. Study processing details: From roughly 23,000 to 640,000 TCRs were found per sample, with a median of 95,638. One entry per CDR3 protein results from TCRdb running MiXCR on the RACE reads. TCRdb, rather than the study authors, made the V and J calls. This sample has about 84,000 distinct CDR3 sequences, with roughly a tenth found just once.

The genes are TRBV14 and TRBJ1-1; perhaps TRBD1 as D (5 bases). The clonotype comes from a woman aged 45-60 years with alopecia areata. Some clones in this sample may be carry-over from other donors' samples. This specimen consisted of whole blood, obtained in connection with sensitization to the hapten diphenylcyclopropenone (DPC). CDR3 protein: CASSQEGGMVTEAFF. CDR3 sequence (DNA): TGTGCCAGCAGCCAAGAGGGGGGGATGGTCACTGAAGCTTTCTTT.